Listed below are T cell receptor beta chains from one sample, sequenced in a study of graft-versus-host responses after intestinal transplantation. TCRdb keeps only in-frame clones here, not all; method: immunoSEQ multiplex PCR. The sample includes about 50,000 clones, 85% to 95% of them seen just once. Which antigens these TCRs recognize remains unknown. Sequencing was performed on unstimulated CD4+ T cells sorted from spleen or lymph node cells, taken before transplant. These receptor sequences come from a human donor who was the organ donor for an intestinal transplant. Each CDR3 is given with its conserved first and last residue. Each record gives: V gene, D gene, CDR3 length, clone size, J gene, CDR3 DNA, CDR3 protein. D genes are given only for firm matches. Size is omitted from some rows. Given values are once, few, many or a class for expanded clones.

TRBV7-2	NA	13	NA	TRBJ2-7	TGTGCCAGCAGCTTAGTACTAGGCTACGAGCAGTACTTC	CASSLVLGYEQYF
TRBV14	NA	16	once	TRBJ2-1	TGTGCCAGCAGCCAGGTCAGGTGGGCGGTCTACAATGAGCAGTTCTTC	CASSQVRWAVYNEQFF
TRBV4-1	NA	18	NA	TRBJ1-5	TGCGCCAGCAGCCAAGATCCGCCGCGGATCCTCCGGAGGCAGCCCCAGCATTTT	CASSQDPPRILRRQPQHF
TRBV6-5	NA	10	NA	TRBJ2-7	TGTGAGCCGCGAATGGGGGAGCAGTACTTC	CEPRMGEQYF
TRBV2	NA	16	NA	TRBJ2-2	TGTGCCAGCAGTGATTTAGGGACAAAGAACACCGGGGAGCTGTTTTTT	CASSDLGTKNTGELFF
TRBV7-2	TRBD2	15	NA	TRBJ2-1	TGTGCCAGCAGCCTAGGGACTAGCGGATACAATGAGCAGTTCTTC	CASSLGTSGYNEQFF
TRBV2	TRBD2	13	NA	TRBJ2-7	TGTGCCAGCAGTGATCTAGCGGGAGACGAGCAGTACTTC	CASSDLAGDEQYF
TRBV27	TRBD2	15	NA	TRBJ2-5	TGTGCCAGCAGTTTATCGGCGCCTAGCGGGTCGACCCAGTACTTC	CASSLSAPSGSTQYF
TRBV4-1	NA	13	NA	TRBJ1-5	TGCGCCAGCAGCCGCAGTTACAATCAGCCCCAGCATTTT	CASSRSYNQPQHF
TRBV2	TRBD2	18	NA	TRBJ2-5	TGTGCCAGCAGCCAGGGACTAGCGGGAATGGCTGGCCAAGAGACCCAGTACTTC	CASSQGLAGMAGQETQYF
TRBV29-1	TRBD2	14	NA	TRBJ2-3	TGCAGCGTCTCCCGGGGGGGTTTTTCAGATACGCAGTATTTT	CSVSRGGFSDTQYF
TRBV28	NA	14	NA	TRBJ2-2	TGTGCCACCTCGGGCGGGACGAACACCGGGGAGCTGTTTTTT	CATSGGTNTGELFF
TRBV2	TRBD1	14	once	TRBJ1-2	TGTGCCAGCTCCAGGGGGCGAGAGGACTATGGCTACACCTTC	CASSRGREDYGYTF
TRBV6-6	TRBD1	12	NA	TRBJ1-2	TGTGCCAGCGGACAGGGGAACTATGGCTACACCTTC	CASGQGNYGYTF